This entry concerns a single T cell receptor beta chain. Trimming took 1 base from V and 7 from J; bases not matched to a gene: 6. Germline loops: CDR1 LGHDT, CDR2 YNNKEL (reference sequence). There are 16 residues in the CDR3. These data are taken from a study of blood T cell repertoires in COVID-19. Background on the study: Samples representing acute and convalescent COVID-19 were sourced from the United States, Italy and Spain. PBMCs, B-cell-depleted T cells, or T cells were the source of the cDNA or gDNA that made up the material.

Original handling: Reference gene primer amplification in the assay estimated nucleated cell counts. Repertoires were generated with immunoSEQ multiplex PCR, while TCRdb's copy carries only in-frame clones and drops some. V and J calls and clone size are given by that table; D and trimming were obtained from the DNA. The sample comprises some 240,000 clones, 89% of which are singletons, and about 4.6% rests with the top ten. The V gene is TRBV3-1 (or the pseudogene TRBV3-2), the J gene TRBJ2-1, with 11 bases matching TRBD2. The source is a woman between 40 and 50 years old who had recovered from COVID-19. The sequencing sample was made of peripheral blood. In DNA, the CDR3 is TGTGCCAGCAGCCAAGGACTAGCGGGGAAGGGGAATGAGCAGTTCTTC. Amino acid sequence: CASSQGLAGKGNEQFF.